The clone carrying this T cell receptor (beta chain) turned up a few times. Via MiXCR, TCRdb re-called the 5' RACE reads, giving one row per CDR3 protein. The sample consists of approximately 40,000 distinct CDR3 sequences, 8.2% of them appearing once. This record belongs to a study of chronic HIV infection and antiretroviral therapy. Trimming shortened V by 7 bases and J by 1 base, and 4 bases separated the two germline ends. Per germline, CDR1 SQVTM and CDR2 ANQGSEA. The CDR3 spans 10 residues. The source material was peripheral blood. J is TRBJ2-5 and V is TRBV29-1; D gene unclear. This clonotype was obtained from an adult who had HIV and had not received antiretroviral therapy, or was an uninfected healthy control (not recorded which). CDR3 loop: CSGSQETQYF. CDR3 DNA: TGCAGCGGGTCCCAAGAGACCCAGTACTTC.